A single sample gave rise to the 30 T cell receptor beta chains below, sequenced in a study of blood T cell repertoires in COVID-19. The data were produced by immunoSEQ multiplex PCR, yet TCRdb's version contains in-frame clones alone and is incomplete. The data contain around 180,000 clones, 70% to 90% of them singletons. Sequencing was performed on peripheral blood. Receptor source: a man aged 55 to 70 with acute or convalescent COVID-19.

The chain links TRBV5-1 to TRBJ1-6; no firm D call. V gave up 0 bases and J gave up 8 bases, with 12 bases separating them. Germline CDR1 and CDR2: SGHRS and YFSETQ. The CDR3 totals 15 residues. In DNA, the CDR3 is TGCGCCAGCAGCTTGGGAGGGCACGTAGATTCACCCCTCCACTTT. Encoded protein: CASSLGGHVDSPLHF.

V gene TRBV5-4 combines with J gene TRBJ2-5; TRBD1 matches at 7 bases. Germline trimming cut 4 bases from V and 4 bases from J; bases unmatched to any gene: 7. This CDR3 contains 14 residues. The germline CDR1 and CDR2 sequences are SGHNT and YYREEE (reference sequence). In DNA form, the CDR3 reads TGTGCCAGCAGCGTCAAAGGGACAGTAGAGACCCAGTACTTC. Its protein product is CASSVKGTVETQYF.

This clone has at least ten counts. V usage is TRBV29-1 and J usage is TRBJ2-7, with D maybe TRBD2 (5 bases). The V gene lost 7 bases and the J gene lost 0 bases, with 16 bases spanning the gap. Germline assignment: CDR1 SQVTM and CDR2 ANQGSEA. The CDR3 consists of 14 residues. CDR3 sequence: CSAMPGGSSYEQYF. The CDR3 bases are TGCAGCGCTATGCCAGGAGGAAGCTCCTACGAGCAGTACTTC.

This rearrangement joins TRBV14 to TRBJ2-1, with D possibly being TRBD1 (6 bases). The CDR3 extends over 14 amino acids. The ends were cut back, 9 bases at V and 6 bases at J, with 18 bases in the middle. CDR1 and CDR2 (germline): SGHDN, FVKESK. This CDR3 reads CASLRDTILNEQFF. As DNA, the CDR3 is TGTGCCAGTCTCCGGGACACTATCCTCAATGAGCAGTTCTTC.

CDR3 region: CASSLGGQGALGGYTF. CDR3 DNA sequence: TGTGCCAGCAGCTTAGGCGGACAGGGGGCGCTGGGTGGCTACACCTTC. The V gene is TRBV7-9, the J gene TRBJ1-2; 11 bases agree with TRBD1. The length of the CDR3 is 16 residues. The ends lost 1 base at V and 7 bases at J; junction bases unmatched: 8. Germline-derived CDR1 and CDR2 are SEHNR and FQNEAQ (reference sequence).

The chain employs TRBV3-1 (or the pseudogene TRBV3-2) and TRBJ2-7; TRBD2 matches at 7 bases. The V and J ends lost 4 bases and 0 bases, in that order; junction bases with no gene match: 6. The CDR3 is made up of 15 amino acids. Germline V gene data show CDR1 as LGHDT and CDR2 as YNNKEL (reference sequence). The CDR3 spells CASSRDQRGSYEQYF. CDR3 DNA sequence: TGTGCCAGCAGCCGAGATCAGCGGGGCTCCTACGAGCAGTACTTC.

CDR3 loop: CASSRGQAASYEQYF. For the CDR3, the DNA is TGCGCCAGCAGCAGAGGACAGGCCGCCTCCTACGAGCAGTACTTC. The chain uses TRBV5-1 and TRBJ2-7, with 7 bases aligning to TRBD1. Looked up from germline, CDR1 is SGHRS and CDR2 is YFSETQ. This CDR3 is built from 15 residues. V was clipped by 4 bases and J by 0 bases; unmatched bases: 7.

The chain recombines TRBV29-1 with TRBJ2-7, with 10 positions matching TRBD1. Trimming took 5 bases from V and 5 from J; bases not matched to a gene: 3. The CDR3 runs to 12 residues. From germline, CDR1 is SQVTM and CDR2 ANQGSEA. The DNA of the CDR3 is TGCAGCGTTAAGACAGGGGGCCACGAGCAGTACTTC. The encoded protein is CSVKTGGHEQYF.

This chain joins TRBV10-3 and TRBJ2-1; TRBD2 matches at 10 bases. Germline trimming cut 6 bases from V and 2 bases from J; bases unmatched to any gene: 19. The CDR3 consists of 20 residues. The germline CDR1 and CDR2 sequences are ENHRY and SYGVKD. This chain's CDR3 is CAISTTTGRAGGTPYNEQFF. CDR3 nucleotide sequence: TGTGCCATCAGCACTACCACAGGGCGAGCGGGAGGGACCCCCTACAATGAGCAGTTCTTC.

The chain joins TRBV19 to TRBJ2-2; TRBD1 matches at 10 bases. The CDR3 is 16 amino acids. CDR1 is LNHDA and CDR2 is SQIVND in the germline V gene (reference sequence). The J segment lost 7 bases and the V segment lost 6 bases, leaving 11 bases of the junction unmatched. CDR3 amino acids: CASSPTDRGSVGELFF. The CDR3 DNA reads TGTGCCAGTAGCCCAACGGACAGGGGGTCGGTCGGGGAGCTGTTTTTT.

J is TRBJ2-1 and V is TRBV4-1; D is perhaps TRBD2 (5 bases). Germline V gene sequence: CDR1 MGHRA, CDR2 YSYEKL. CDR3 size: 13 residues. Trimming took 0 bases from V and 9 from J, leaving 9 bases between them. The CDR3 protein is CASSQDLRGEQFF. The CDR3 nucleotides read TGCGCCAGCAGCCAAGATCTTCGGGGTGAGCAGTTCTTC.

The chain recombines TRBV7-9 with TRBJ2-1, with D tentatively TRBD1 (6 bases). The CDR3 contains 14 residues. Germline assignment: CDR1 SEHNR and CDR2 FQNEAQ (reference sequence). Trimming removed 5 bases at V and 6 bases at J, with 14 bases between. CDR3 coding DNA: TGTGCCAGCAGCCTCCCCGACAGGCTCAATGAGCAGTTCTTC. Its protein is CASSLPDRLNEQFF. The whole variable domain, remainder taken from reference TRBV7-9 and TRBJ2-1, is DTGVSQNPRHKITKRGQNVTFRCDPISEHNRLYWYRQTLGQGPEFLTYFQNEAQLEKSRLLSDRFSAERPKGSFSTLEIQRTEQGDSAMYLCASSLPDRLNEQFFGPGTRLTVL.

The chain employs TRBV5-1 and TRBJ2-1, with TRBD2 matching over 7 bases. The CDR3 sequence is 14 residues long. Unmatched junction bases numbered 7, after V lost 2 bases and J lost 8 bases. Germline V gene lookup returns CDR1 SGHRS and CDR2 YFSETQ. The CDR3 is CASSFGRSADEQFF. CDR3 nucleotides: TGCGCCAGCAGCTTCGGGAGGTCAGCTGATGAGCAGTTCTTC.

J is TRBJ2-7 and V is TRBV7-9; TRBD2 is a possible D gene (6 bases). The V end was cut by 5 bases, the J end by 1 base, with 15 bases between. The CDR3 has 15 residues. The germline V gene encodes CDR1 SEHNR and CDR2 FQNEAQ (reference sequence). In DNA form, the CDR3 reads TGTGCCAGCAGCATGGCCGGAGGGGCTTCCTACGAGCAGTACTTC. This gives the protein CASSMAGGASYEQYF.

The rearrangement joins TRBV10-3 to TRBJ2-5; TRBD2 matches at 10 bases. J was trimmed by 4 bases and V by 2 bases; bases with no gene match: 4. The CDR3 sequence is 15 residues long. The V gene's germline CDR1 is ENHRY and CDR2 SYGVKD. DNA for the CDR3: TGTGCCATCAGTGAGGGACGGACTAGCGGAGAGACCCAGTACTTC. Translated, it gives CAISEGRTSGETQYF.

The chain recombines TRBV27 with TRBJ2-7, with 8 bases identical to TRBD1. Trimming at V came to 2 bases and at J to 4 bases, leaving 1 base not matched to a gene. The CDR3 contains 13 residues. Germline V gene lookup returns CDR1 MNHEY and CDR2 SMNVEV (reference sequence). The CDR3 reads CASSLNRGYEQYF. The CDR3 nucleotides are TGTGCCAGCAGTTTAAACAGGGGGTACGAGCAGTACTTC.

In DNA form, the CDR3 reads TGTGCCAGCAGTTTTTCAGGGTCAGGGCCCCAGCATTTT. Amino acid sequence: CASSFSGSGPQHF. The V gene is TRBV28, the J gene TRBJ1-5, with D possibly being TRBD1 (5 bases). The CDR3 covers 13 residues. V dropped 3 bases and J dropped 9 bases, with 12 bases sitting between them. Germline V CDR1 and CDR2: MDHEN, SYDVKM. The full variable domain, with the rest looked up from reference TRBV28 and TRBJ1-5, is DVKVTQSSRYLVKRTGEKVFLECVQDMDHENMFWYRQDPGLGLRLIYFSYDVKMKEKGDIPEGYSVSREKKERFSLILESASTNQTSMYLCASSFSGSGPQHFGDGTRLSIL.

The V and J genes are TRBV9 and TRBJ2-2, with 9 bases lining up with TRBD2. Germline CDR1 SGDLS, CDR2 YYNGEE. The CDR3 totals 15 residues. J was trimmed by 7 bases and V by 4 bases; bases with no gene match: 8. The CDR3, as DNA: TGTGCCAGCAGCAGTCGCGGGAGGGCCGTCGGGGAGCTGTTTTTT. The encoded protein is CASSSRGRAVGELFF.

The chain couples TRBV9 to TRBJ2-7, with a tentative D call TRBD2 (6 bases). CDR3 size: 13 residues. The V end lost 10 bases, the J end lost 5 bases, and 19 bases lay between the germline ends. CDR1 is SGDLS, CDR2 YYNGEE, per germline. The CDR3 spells CASSRTGVDEQYF. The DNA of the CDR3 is TGTGCCTCCAGCAGAACGGGAGTGGACGAGCAGTACTTC. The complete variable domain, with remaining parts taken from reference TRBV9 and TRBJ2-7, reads DSGVTQTPKHLITATGQRVTLRCSPRSGDLSVYWYQQSLDQGLQFLIQYYNGEERAKGNILERFSAQQFPDLHSELNLSSLELGDSALYFCASSRTGVDEQYFGPGTRLTVT.

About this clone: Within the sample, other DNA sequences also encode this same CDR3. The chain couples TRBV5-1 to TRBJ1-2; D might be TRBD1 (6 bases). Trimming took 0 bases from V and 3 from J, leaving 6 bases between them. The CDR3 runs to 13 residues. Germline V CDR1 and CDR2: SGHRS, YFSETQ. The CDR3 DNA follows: TGCGCCAGCAGCTTGGCAGGGGACTATGGCTACACCTTC. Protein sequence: CASSLAGDYGYTF. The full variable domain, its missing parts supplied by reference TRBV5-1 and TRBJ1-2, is KAGVTQTPRYLIKTRGQQVTLSCSPISGHRSVSWYQQTPGQGLQFLFEYFSETQRNKGNFPGRFSGRQFSNSRSEMNVSTLELGDSALYLCASSLAGDYGYTFGSGTRLTVV.

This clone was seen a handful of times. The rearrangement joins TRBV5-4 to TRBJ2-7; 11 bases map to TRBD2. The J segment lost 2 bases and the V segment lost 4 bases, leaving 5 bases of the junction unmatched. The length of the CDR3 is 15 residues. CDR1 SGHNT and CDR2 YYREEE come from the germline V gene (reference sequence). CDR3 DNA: TGTGCCAGCAGCATTGGGACTAGCGGAACCTACGAGCAGTACTTC. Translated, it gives CASSIGTSGTYEQYF.

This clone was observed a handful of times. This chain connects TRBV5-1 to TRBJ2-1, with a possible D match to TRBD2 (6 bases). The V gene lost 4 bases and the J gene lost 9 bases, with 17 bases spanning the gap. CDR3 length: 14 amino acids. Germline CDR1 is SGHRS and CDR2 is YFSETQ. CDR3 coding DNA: TGCGCCAGCAGCGAGGGGCCTCAGCGGGCTGAGCAGTTCTTC. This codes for CASSEGPQRAEQFF.

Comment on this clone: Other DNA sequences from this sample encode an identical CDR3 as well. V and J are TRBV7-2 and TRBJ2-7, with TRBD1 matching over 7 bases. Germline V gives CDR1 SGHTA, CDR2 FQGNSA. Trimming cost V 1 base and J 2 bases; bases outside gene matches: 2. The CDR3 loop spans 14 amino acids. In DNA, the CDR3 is TGTGCCAGCAGCTTAGGACAGGGAGCCTACGAGCAGTACTTC. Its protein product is CASSLGQGAYEQYF.

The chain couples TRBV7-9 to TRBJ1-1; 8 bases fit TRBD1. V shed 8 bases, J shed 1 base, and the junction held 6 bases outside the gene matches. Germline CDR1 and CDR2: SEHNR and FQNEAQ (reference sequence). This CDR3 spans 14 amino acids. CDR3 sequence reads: CASEGGTGNTEAFF. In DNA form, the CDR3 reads TGTGCCAGCGAAGGGGGGACAGGGAACACTGAAGCTTTCTTT.

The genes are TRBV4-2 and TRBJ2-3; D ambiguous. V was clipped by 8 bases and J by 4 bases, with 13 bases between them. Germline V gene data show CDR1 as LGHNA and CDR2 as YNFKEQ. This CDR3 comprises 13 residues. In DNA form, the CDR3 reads TGTGCCAGCTCGAGCCCTCGGGCAGATACGCAGTATTTT. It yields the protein CASSSPRADTQYF.

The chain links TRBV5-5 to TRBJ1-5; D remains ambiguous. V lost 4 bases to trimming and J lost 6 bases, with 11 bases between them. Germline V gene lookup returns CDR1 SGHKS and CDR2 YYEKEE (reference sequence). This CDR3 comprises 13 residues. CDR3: CASSQSGGQPQHF. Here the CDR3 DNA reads TGTGCCAGCAGCCAAAGCGGAGGTCAGCCCCAGCATTTT.

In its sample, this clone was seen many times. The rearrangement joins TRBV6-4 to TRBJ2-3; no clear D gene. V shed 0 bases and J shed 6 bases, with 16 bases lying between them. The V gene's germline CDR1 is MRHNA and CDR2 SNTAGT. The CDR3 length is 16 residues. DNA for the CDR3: TGTGCCAGCAGTGACTCTGGCTCCTTCACCCTGGATACGCAGTATTTT. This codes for CASSDSGSFTLDTQYF.

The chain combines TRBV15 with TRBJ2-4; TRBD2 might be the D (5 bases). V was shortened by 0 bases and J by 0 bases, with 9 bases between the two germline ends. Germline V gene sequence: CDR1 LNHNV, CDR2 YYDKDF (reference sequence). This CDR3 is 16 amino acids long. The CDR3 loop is CATSRDSGLAKNIQYF. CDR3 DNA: TGTGCCACCAGCAGAGACTCAGGACTAGCCAAAAACATTCAGTACTTC.

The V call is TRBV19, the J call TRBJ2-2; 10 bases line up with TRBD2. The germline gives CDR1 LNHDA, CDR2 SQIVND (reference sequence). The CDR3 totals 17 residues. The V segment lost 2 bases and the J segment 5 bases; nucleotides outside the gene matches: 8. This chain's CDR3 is CASSIRIPSGRTGELFF. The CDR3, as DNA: TGTGCCAGTAGTATAAGAATTCCTAGCGGGAGAACCGGGGAGCTGTTTTTT.

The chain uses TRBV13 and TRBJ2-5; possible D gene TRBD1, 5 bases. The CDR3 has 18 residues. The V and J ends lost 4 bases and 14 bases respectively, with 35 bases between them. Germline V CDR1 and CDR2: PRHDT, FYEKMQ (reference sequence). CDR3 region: CASSSLGARTGRGVPVYF. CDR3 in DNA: TGTGCCAGCAGCTCCTTAGGGGCGCGTACTGGTCGCGGAGTCCCAGTTTACTTC.